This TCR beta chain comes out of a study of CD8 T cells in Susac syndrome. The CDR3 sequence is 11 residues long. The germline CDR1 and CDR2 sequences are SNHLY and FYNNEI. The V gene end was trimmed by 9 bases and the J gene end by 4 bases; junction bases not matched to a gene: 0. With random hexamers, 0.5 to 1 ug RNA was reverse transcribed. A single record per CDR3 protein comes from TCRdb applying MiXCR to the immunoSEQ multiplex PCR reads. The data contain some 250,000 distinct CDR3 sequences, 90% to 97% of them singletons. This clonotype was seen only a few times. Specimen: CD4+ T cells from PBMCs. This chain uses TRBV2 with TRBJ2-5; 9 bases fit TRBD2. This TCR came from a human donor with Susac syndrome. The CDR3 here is CASSGRETQYF. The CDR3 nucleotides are TGTGCCAGTAGCGGGAGAGAGACCCAGTACTTC.